The 11 T cell receptor beta chains presented below share a single source sample, sequenced in a study of early T cells in non-severe SARS-CoV-2 infection. TCRdb passed the 5' RACE reads through MiXCR, listing each CDR3 protein once. The sample lists tens of thousands of distinct CDR3 sequences; roughly a tenth were seen once. Sample: whole blood, taken at baseline. These receptors came from an adult who was a healthcare worker with PCR-confirmed SARS-CoV-2 infection or an uninfected control (not recorded which).

This clonotype was counted ten times or more. The gene calls are TRBV20-1 and TRBJ1-5; no definite D call. CDR1 DFQATT and CDR2 SNEGSKA come from the germline V gene (reference sequence). V was pared by 6 bases and J by 2 bases, with 20 bases between. This CDR3 is 16 amino acids long. In DNA, the CDR3 is TGCAGTGCCATTTCTCCCGACGGAGACCGCAATCAGCCCCAGCATTTT. Translated: CSAISPDGDRNQPQHF.

This clonotype was picked up many times. The rearrangement uses TRBV20-1 and TRBJ1-1; 11 bases align to TRBD1. The CDR3 loop spans 15 amino acids. Trimming at V came to 2 bases and at J to 5 bases, leaving 7 bases not matched to a gene. Germline V gives CDR1 DFQATT, CDR2 SNEGSKA (reference sequence). This chain's CDR3 is CSARQSRDRGTEAFF. The CDR3 DNA follows: TGCAGTGCTAGACAATCCCGGGACAGGGGGACTGAAGCTTTCTTT.

V usage is TRBV5-5 and J usage is TRBJ1-1; TRBD1 is a possible D gene (5 bases). Germline-derived CDR1 and CDR2 are SGHKS and YYEKEE (reference sequence). The CDR3 contains 15 residues. Trimming pared 3 bases from V and 0 bases from J, leaving 12 bases between. The CDR3 here is CASSSPGQLNTEAFF. The CDR3 DNA reads TGTGCCAGCAGCTCCCCAGGACAACTGAACACTGAAGCTTTCTTT.

The chain combines TRBV5-5 with TRBJ1-2; D gene ambiguous. This CDR3 spans 12 amino acids. Germline CDR1 is SGHKS and CDR2 is YYEKEE (reference sequence). Trimming cost V 4 bases and J 4 bases, with 8 bases left between them. The DNA of the CDR3 is TGTGCCAGCAGCCTAGACGCCTATGGCTACACCTTC. Protein sequence: CASSLDAYGYTF.

In its sample, this clonotype was seen a few times. The chain carries TRBV11-2 and TRBJ1-3; no definite D call. The V gene lost 0 bases and the J gene lost 1 base, with 7 bases spanning the gap. Per germline, CDR1 SGHAT and CDR2 FQNNGV. The CDR3 length is 15 residues. The CDR3 DNA reads as TGTGCCAGCAGCTTAGACCTTTTATCTGGAAACACCATATATTTT. As protein: CASSLDLLSGNTIYF.

This clonotype was observed many times. The rearrangement links TRBV7-9 to TRBJ1-2; tentative D call: TRBD1 (5 bases). The CDR3 runs 13 residues. Germline-derived CDR1 and CDR2 are SEHNR and FQNEAQ (reference sequence). V lost 5 bases and J 2 bases, leaving 9 bases between the germline ends. The CDR3: CASSREGNYGYTF. The CDR3 DNA is TGTGCCAGCAGCAGAGAGGGGAACTATGGCTACACCTTC.

The chain joins TRBV5-1 to TRBJ1-2, with 8 bases lining up with TRBD1. The V gene end was trimmed by 5 bases and the J gene end by 3 bases; junction bases not matched to a gene: 6. The CDR3 runs 14 residues. The V gene's germline CDR1 is SGHRS and CDR2 YFSETQ. CDR3 sequence (DNA): TGCGCCAGCAGACCCGGACAGGGCGACTATGGCTACACCTTC. It encodes CASRPGQGDYGYTF.

The chain uses TRBV12-3 or TRBV12-4 and TRBJ1-2; perhaps TRBD1 as D (5 bases). The CDR3 runs 11 residues. Trimming pared 6 bases from V and 8 bases from J, leaving 10 bases between. The CDR3 loop is CASRRREGYTF. The CDR3 DNA sequence: TGTGCCAGCAGACGCAGGGAAGGCTACACCTTC.

The chain carries TRBV7-9 and TRBJ1-6, with 10 positions matching TRBD1. The germline V gene has CDR1 SEHNR and CDR2 FQNEAQ (reference sequence). V shed 4 bases, J shed 10 bases, and the junction held 4 bases outside the gene matches. This CDR3 contains 14 residues. As DNA, the CDR3 is TGTGCCAGCAGCTCCGGGACAGGGGACTCACCCCTCCACTTT. Protein product: CASSSGTGDSPLHF.

This clonotype was seen many times. J is TRBJ2-7 and V is TRBV6-5; no firm D call. V was clipped by 2 bases and J by 7 bases, with 6 bases between them. Germline V gives CDR1 MNHEY, CDR2 SVGAGI. The length of the CDR3 is 11 residues. The CDR3 DNA reads as TGTGCCAGCAGTTACGGTGGGGAGCAGTACTTC. This sequence encodes CASSYGGEQYF.

The genes are TRBV12-3 or TRBV12-4 and TRBJ1-5; maybe TRBD1 (6 bases). CDR3 size: 15 residues. Trimming cost V 3 bases and J 4 bases, with 13 bases left between them. Here the CDR3 reads CASSFGGPPNQPQHF. Written as DNA, the CDR3 is TGTGCCAGCAGTTTTGGGGGGCCGCCTAATCAGCCCCAGCATTTT.